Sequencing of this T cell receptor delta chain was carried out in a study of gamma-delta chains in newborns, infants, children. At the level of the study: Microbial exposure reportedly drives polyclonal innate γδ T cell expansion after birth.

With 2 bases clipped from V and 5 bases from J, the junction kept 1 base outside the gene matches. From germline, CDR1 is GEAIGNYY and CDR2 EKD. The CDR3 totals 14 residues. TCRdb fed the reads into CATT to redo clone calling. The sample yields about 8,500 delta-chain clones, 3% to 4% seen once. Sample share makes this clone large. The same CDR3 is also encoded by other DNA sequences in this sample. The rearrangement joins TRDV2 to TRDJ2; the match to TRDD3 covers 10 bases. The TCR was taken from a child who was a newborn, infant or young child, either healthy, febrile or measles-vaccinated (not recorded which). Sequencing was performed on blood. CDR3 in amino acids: CACDILGDTAQLFF. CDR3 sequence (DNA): TGTGCCTGTGACATACTGGGGGATACAGCACAACTCTTCTTT.